These 29 T cell receptor beta chains were all obtained from the same sample, sequenced in a study of cytomegalovirus exposure and HLA in healthy donors. Vbeta (60) and Jbeta (13) primers were used in the PCR. Assay: immunoSEQ multiplex PCR; the TCRdb copy retains only in-frame clones and omits some. The table shows under 200,000 clones, with roughly 80% occurring only once. Sample: PBMCs. The receptors originated from a male donor in good health and CMV-seropositive.

The rearrangement links TRBV28 to TRBJ2-1; 14 bases align to TRBD2. Trimming removed 5 bases from V and 1 base from J; junction bases left unmatched: 4. This CDR3 has 17 residues. The germline V gene has CDR1 MDHEN and CDR2 SYDVKM. The CDR3 is CASSLGLAGGSYNEQFF. CDR3 sequence (DNA): TGTGCCAGCAGTCTCGGACTAGCGGGAGGATCCTACAATGAGCAGTTCTTC.

This clone showed up just once. This chain links TRBV6-5 with TRBJ2-7, with a tentative D call TRBD2 (5 bases). The V gene lost 6 bases and the J gene lost 1 base, with 10 bases spanning the gap. Germline V gene data show CDR1 as MNHEY and CDR2 as SVGAGI. CDR3 length: 13 residues. CDR3 nucleotide sequence: TGTGCCAGCAGCAGGACTCATTCCTACGAGCAGTACTTC. Translated, it gives CASSRTHSYEQYF.

Written as DNA, the CDR3 is TGTGCCATCAGTGAGTTTGGTGGGGGCACGTCAGGAAACACCATATATTTT. This encodes CAISEFGGGTSGNTIYF. V usage is TRBV10-3 and J usage is TRBJ1-3, with D perhaps TRBD1 (6 bases). V lost 1 base and J lost 4, with 17 bases in between. CDR1 and CDR2 from the germline V gene are ENHRY and SYGVKD. The CDR3 has 17 amino acids.

V gene TRBV11-3 combines with J gene TRBJ1-1; 8 nucleotides align to TRBD1. The CDR3 runs to 13 residues. Trimming took 2 bases from V and 4 from J; bases not matched to a gene: 0. CDR1 is SGHNT and CDR2 is YENEEA in the germline V gene. Here the CDR3 DNA reads TGTGCCAGCAGCTTAACAGGGGGCACTGAAGCTTTCTTT. Translating it yields CASSLTGGTEAFF. Together with reference TRBV11-3 and TRBJ1-1, the CDR3 gives the full variable domain: EAGVVQSPRYKIIEKKQPVAFWCNPISGHNTLYWYLQNLGQGPELLIRYENEEAVDDSQLPKDRFSAERLKGVDSTLKIQPAELGDSAVYLCASSLTGGTEAFFGQGTRLTVV.

V usage is TRBV7-3 and J usage is TRBJ2-3; 14 bases line up with TRBD2. Trimming cost V 5 bases and J 5 bases; bases outside gene matches: 3. The CDR3 has 15 residues. Germline CDR1 SGHTA, CDR2 FQGTGA. CDR3 nucleotides: TGTGCCAGCAGCCTGACTAGCGGGAGGGGAGATACGCAGTATTTT. This encodes CASSLTSGRGDTQYF.

V is TRBV2 and J is TRBJ1-1, with 10 bases that match TRBD1. CDR3 size: 15 residues. V lost 4 bases, J lost 1 base, and 3 bases stayed unmatched. Germline-derived CDR1 and CDR2 are SNHLY and FYNNEI. The CDR3: CASSVGTGANTEAFF. As DNA, the CDR3 is TGTGCCAGCAGTGTGGGGACAGGGGCGAACACTGAAGCTTTCTTT.

The rearrangement joins TRBV7-2 to TRBJ2-5; 7 positions agree with TRBD1. This CDR3 has 14 amino acids. J was trimmed by 5 bases and V by 4 bases; bases with no gene match: 7. Germline-derived CDR1 and CDR2 are SGHTA and FQGNSA. The CDR3 region is CASSSDRAVETQYF. The DNA of the CDR3 is TGTGCCAGCAGCTCCGACAGGGCAGTGGAGACCCAGTACTTC.

The rearrangement links TRBV19 to TRBJ2-5; TRBD1 matches 8 bases. This CDR3 is 14 amino acids long. The V segment lost 9 bases and the J segment 2 bases; nucleotides outside the gene matches: 8. The germline gives CDR1 LNHDA, CDR2 SQIVND (reference sequence). The CDR3 DNA sequence: TGTGCCAGACGGACAGGGCGAACACAAGAGACCCAGTACTTC. The encoded protein is CARRTGRTQETQYF.

This clone was counted a few times. The chain carries TRBV7-6 and TRBJ2-7; the match to TRBD2 covers 9 bases. The CDR3 contains 15 residues. Unmatched junction bases numbered 10, after V lost 5 bases and J lost 5 bases. Per the germline V gene, CDR1 is SGHVS and CDR2 is FNYEAQ. This CDR3 is CASSREAGGSHEQYF. CDR3 coding DNA: TGTGCCAGCAGCCGGGAGGCGGGAGGGTCACACGAGCAGTACTTC.

V gene TRBV7-8 combines with J gene TRBJ2-1; D is possibly TRBD2 (5 bases). Germline CDR1 SGHVS, CDR2 FQNEAQ. This CDR3 spans 14 amino acids. The V and J ends lost 2 bases and 3 bases respectively, with 8 bases between them. CDR3 DNA: TGTGCCAGCAGCTTACGAGCGGACTACAATGAGCAGTTCTTC. It yields the protein CASSLRADYNEQFF.

The chain links TRBV4-3 to TRBJ2-2; D gene ambiguous. The CDR3 loop spans 16 amino acids. Per the germline V gene, CDR1 is LGHNA and CDR2 is YSLEER. V was shortened by 4 bases and J by 3 bases, with 15 bases between the two germline ends. CDR3 nucleotides: TGCGCCAGCAGCCTTCTATCAGGCATCTACACCGGGGAGCTGTTTTTT. Translation: CASSLLSGIYTGELFF.

The chain combines TRBV11-2 with TRBJ1-1; 8 bases are a match to TRBD1. Trimming at V came to 1 base and at J to 6 bases, leaving 4 bases not matched to a gene. CDR1 and CDR2 (germline): SGHAT, FQNNGV. The CDR3 extends over 14 amino acids. The CDR3 DNA is TGTGCCAGCAGCTTAGGCAGGACAGGGTCTGAAGCTTTCTTT. Its protein is CASSLGRTGSEAFF.

A word on this clone: The same CDR3 arises from other DNA sequences in this sample as well. The genes are TRBV6-5 and TRBJ1-1; D is ambiguous. This CDR3 spans 15 amino acids. Germline CDR1 MNHEY, CDR2 SVGAGI. Trimming left V 2 bases short and J 1 base short, with 11 bases between. The CDR3 region is CASSYRQVGNTEAFF. Here the CDR3 DNA reads TGTGCCAGCAGTTACAGGCAGGTAGGGAACACTGAAGCTTTCTTT.

The rearrangement uses TRBV19 and TRBJ1-1; D is uncertain. CDR3 length: 15 amino acids. Germline CDR1 is LNHDA and CDR2 is SQIVND (reference sequence). The V end lost 5 bases, the J end lost 3 bases, and 16 bases lay between the germline ends. This CDR3 is CASSFRPSADTEAFF. The DNA of the CDR3 is TGTGCCAGTAGTTTCCGACCCTCAGCGGACACTGAAGCTTTCTTT.

The chain combines TRBV11-1 with TRBJ1-5; D is perhaps TRBD1 (6 bases). Trimming took off 5 bases at V and 3 bases at J, with 17 bases between the two ends. This CDR3 has 16 residues. Germline-derived CDR1 and CDR2 are SGHAT and FQDESV (reference sequence). CDR3 in amino acids: CASSPGAGTVNQPQHF. In DNA form, the CDR3 reads TGTGCCAGCAGCCCAGGGGCAGGGACCGTCAATCAGCCCCAGCATTTT.

The CDR3 DNA follows: TGTGCCAGCAGTCCAGAGGGAACTCCTTCCTACAATGAGCAGTTCTTC. This codes for CASSPEGTPSYNEQFF. This sequence joins TRBV6-4 and TRBJ2-1; possible D gene TRBD2, 5 bases. The CDR3 contains 16 residues. V lost 5 bases to trimming and J lost 1 base, with 15 bases between them. In germline, CDR1 is MRHNA, CDR2 SNTAGT.

The chain couples TRBV30 to TRBJ1-1; 9 bases are shared with TRBD1. Unmatched junction bases numbered 10, after V lost 2 bases and J lost 3 bases. This CDR3 has 16 amino acids. Germline V lookup: CDR1 GTSNPN, CDR2 SVGIG (reference sequence). This chain's CDR3 is CAWSRDRVIWDTEAFF. The CDR3 nucleotides read TGTGCCTGGAGTAGGGACAGGGTTATTTGGGACACTGAAGCTTTCTTT.

The chain links TRBV11-2 to TRBJ1-2; a weak D match, TRBD1 (6 bases). Germline V gene data show CDR1 as SGHAT and CDR2 as FQNNGV. The V and J ends lost 0 bases and 6 bases respectively, with 14 bases between them. The CDR3 length is 15 residues. The CDR3 region is CASSLERAGAHGYTF. Here the CDR3 DNA reads TGTGCCAGCAGCTTAGAACGGGCAGGGGCCCATGGCTACACCTTC. Variable domain in full (rest from reference TRBV11-2 and TRBJ1-2): EAGVAQSPRYKIIEKRQSVAFWCNPISGHATLYWYQQILGQGPKLLIQFQNNGVVDDSQLPKDRFSAERLKGVDSTLKIQPAKLEDSAVYLCASSLERAGAHGYTFGSGTRLTVV.

This chain links TRBV6-4 with TRBJ1-2; the match to TRBD1 covers 8 bases. CDR3 length: 15 amino acids. Germline CDR1 MRHNA, CDR2 SNTAGT. Unmatched junction bases numbered 2, after V lost 2 bases and J lost 0 bases. The CDR3 DNA follows: TGTGCCAGCAGTGACCGGGACAGGCCTAACTATGGCTACACCTTC. This encodes CASSDRDRPNYGYTF.

The chain combines TRBV27 with TRBJ1-2; D not resolved. V shed 2 bases and J shed 2 bases, with 18 bases lying between them. CDR3 length equals 17 residues. Germline V lookup: CDR1 MNHEY, CDR2 SMNVEV (reference sequence). As DNA, the CDR3 is TGTGCCAGCAGTTTAAGATCCTTATCGGGATCGAACTATGGCTACACCTTC. Its translation: CASSLRSLSGSNYGYTF.

This clone has just a few counts. The gene calls are TRBV6-1 and TRBJ2-1; possibly TRBD1 for D (7 bases). CDR3 length equals 15 residues. Trimming took off 8 bases at V and 0 bases at J, with 14 bases between the two ends. In germline, CDR1 is MNHNS, CDR2 SASEGT. The CDR3 is CASGGKGASYNEQFF. CDR3 nucleotide sequence: TGTGCCAGCGGGGGGAAGGGGGCCTCCTACAATGAGCAGTTCTTC.

The chain recombines TRBV27 with TRBJ2-1, with TRBD1 identical over 10 bases. This CDR3 region has 15 residues. CDR1 is MNHEY, CDR2 SMNVEV, per germline (reference sequence). The ends lost 1 base at V and 5 bases at J; junction bases unmatched: 2. Written as DNA, the CDR3 is TGTGCCAGCAGTTTATGGACAGGGGGAGACAATGAGCAGTTCTTC. Amino acids: CASSLWTGGDNEQFF.

Concerning this clone: Compared with germline, one end of the junction differs, possibly owing to a read error. In DNA form, the CDR3 reads TGTTCCAGCAGTCCCACCCGGGACAGGGCGTACACAGATACGCAGTATTTT. It encodes CSSSPTRDRAYTDTQYF. The gene calls are TRBV7-9 and TRBJ2-3, with TRBD1 matching over 9 bases. The germline gives CDR1 SEHNR, CDR2 FQNEAQ (reference sequence). This CDR3 spans 17 amino acids.

This clone appeared a single time. The rearrangement joins TRBV5-1 to TRBJ2-7, with TRBD1 as a possible D gene (5 bases). The CDR3 runs 15 residues. The V and J ends lost 2 bases and 0 bases respectively, with 12 bases between them. In germline, CDR1 is SGHRS, CDR2 YFSETQ. The CDR3 DNA is TGCGCCAGCAGCTTTCCAGGGTTGGGCTCCTACGAGCAGTACTTC. Protein: CASSFPGLGSYEQYF.

This clone was counted a few times. This chain joins TRBV19 and TRBJ2-2; D possibly corresponds to TRBD2 (5 bases). The CDR3 has 17 amino acids. V shed 6 bases and J shed 0 bases, with 17 bases lying between them. Germline V lookup: CDR1 LNHDA, CDR2 SQIVND (reference sequence). The CDR3 is CASRSGSFIANTGELFF. For the CDR3, the DNA is TGTGCCAGTAGGAGCGGATCCTTCATCGCGAACACCGGGGAGCTGTTTTTT.

The rearrangement links TRBV9 to TRBJ2-2; no clear D. Germline V gives CDR1 SGDLS, CDR2 YYNGEE. The CDR3 totals 17 residues. V was shortened by 0 bases and J by 6 bases, with 18 bases between the two germline ends. Here the CDR3 DNA reads TGTGCCAGCAGCGTAGCCGGCCGGCCCTTGGGCGCCGGGGAGCTGTTTTTT. Translated, it gives CASSVAGRPLGAGELFF.

This clone was recorded once. The CDR3 sequence: CASSPPTGTVYEQYF. CDR3 nucleotide sequence: TGTGCCAGCTCACCACCTACAGGCACGGTCTACGAGCAGTACTTC. V usage is TRBV18 and J usage is TRBJ2-5; perhaps TRBD1 as D (5 bases). The tail of the sequence fits TRBJ2-7 better, so the J call may be wrong. Germline CDR1 reads KGHSH; CDR2 reads LQKENI. The CDR3 extends over 15 amino acids.

The chain carries TRBV5-6 and TRBJ1-2, with TRBD1 matching over 8 bases. The germline V gene encodes CDR1 SGHDT and CDR2 YYEEEE. V was clipped by 3 bases and J by 2 bases; unmatched bases: 6. CDR3 length equals 15 residues. The CDR3 DNA follows: TGTGCCAGCAGCTATGGACAGGGTAGGAACTATGGCTACACCTTC. Its protein product is CASSYGQGRNYGYTF.

CDR3 coding DNA: TGCGCCAGCAGCGAGGGACAGGGTCCCTATAATTCACCCCTCCACTTT. The encoded protein is CASSEGQGPYNSPLHF. The chain recombines TRBV5-1 with TRBJ1-6, with 9 bases that match TRBD1. Germline assignment: CDR1 SGHRS and CDR2 YFSETQ. V was clipped by 4 bases and J by 2 bases; unmatched bases: 4. This CDR3 is 16 amino acids long.